The clone carrying this T cell receptor (beta chain) was recorded once. Its antigen remains unidentified. Data came from immunoSEQ multiplex PCR; TCRdb stores just in-frame clones and leaves some out. The sample holds under 85,000 clones, around 73% seen once. This specimen belongs to a study of PD-1 blockade in mismatch repair-deficient tumors. Overall study context: All were previously treated, progressing patients with about a dozen mismatch repair-deficient cancer types. Study-level results: After pembrolizumab, tumor-resident clones rose rapidly, then generally contracted before radiologic responses.

The CDR3 contains 15 residues. Every patient had mismatch repair deficiency by PCR or immunohistochemistry. TCRs were sequenced from a few patients responding to pembrolizumab. The specimen was peripheral blood, collected 2 weeks after starting pembrolizumab. The receptor comes from an adult with mismatch repair-deficient cancer. The rearrangement uses TRBV21-1 and TRBJ1-2; TRBD1 reflects the table's D call only, with no check against the DNA. TRBV21-1 is a pseudogene. The CDR3 sequence: CASSTSTGFYYGYTF. Written as DNA, the CDR3 is TGTGCCAGCAGCACATCGACAGGGTTTTACTATGGCTACACCTTC.